The present entry profiles one TCR beta chain with its context. Its antigen is not identified. Preparation of the TCRbeta library was carried out with unique molecular identifiers. TCRdb recomputed calls from the PCR reads with MiXCR, one row per CDR3 protein. The profile shows around 450,000 distinct CDR3 sequences, about 40% of them singletons. This sample was taken from a study of T-cell reconstitution after alpha-beta-depleted transplantation in children. Findings and limits, study-wide: Several hundred expanded graft clones reportedly supplied alpha-beta T cells about two months after transplant. From newly produced T cells came most of the T-cell counts and diversity one year after transplant. From surviving recipient T cells and thymic progenitors came the high day-60 TCRbeta diversity observed in some patients.

Trimming stripped 0 bases from V and 2 bases from J, with 11 bases between. Germline V gives CDR1 KGHSH, CDR2 LQKENI. The CDR3 totals 15 residues. This chain joins TRBV18 and TRBJ2-7; the D is unclear. Specimen: PBMCs, collected before TCRalphabeta/CD19-depleted stem cell transplant. This sequence originates from a girl aged 2 to 10 with aplastic anemia, due to receive a stem cell transplant. The CDR3 loop reads CASSPPMANAYEQYF. The CDR3 DNA reads TGTGCCAGCTCACCACCGATGGCTAACGCCTACGAGCAGTACTTC. The complete variable domain, with remaining parts taken from reference TRBV18 and TRBJ2-7, reads NAGVMQNPRHLVRRRGQEARLRCSPMKGHSHVYWYRQLPEEGLKFMVYLQKENIIDESGMPKERFSAEFPKEGPSILRIQQVVRGDSAAYFCASSPPMANAYEQYFGPGTRLTVT.